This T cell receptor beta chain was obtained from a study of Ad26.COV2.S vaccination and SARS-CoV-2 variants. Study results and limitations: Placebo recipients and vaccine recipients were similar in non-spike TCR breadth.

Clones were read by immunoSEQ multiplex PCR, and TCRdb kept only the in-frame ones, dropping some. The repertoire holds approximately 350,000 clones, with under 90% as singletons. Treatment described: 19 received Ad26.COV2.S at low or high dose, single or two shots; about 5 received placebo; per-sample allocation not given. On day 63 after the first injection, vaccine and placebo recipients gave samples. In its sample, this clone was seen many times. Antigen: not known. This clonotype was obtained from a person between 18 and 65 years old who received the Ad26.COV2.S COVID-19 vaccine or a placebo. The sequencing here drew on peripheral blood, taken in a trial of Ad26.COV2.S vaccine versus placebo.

The CDR3: CASKPKGLYSPLHF. CDR3 in DNA: TGTGCCAGCAAACCTAAGGGGCTATATTCACCCCTCCACTTT. The genes are TRBV2 and TRBJ1-6; D possibly corresponds to TRBD1 (5 bases). Trimming cost V 7 bases and J 8 bases, with 15 bases left between them. This CDR3 region has 14 residues. Germline V gene sequence: CDR1 SNHLY, CDR2 FYNNEI.